This TCR beta chain is drawn from a study of cytomegalovirus exposure and HLA in healthy donors. Findings and caveats of the study: Reportedly, a later analysis found an Asian-associated ancestry cluster had fewer N-insertions than the approximately 670-donor mean.

Despite likely unrecorded immune exposures, the donors were nominally healthy at the time of sampling. Germline loops: CDR1 ENHRY, CDR2 SYGVKD. Losses at the gene ends were 2 bases for V and 4 bases for J; bases not matched to a gene: 10. This CDR3 has 16 amino acids. On this clone: Its cognate antigen is unknown.

The PCR was carried out with 60 Vbeta primers and 13 Jbeta primers. Clones were read by immunoSEQ multiplex PCR, and TCRdb kept only the in-frame ones, dropping some. The table lists 150,000 to 200,000 clones, 80% to 85% of them singletons. This sequence joins TRBV10-3 and TRBJ2-7; 8 bases align to TRBD2. The sequence derives from a male donor in good health and CMV-seronegative. Sequences were obtained from PBMCs. Here the CDR3 DNA reads TGTGCCATCAGTGAGCGGGGGGGAGCCCTACAATACGAGCAGTACTTC. As protein: CAISERGGALQYEQYF.